The 29 T cell receptor beta chains below come from one sample, sequenced in a study of cytomegalovirus exposure and HLA in healthy donors. PCR was performed using 60 Vbeta and 13 Jbeta primers. Produced via immunoSEQ multiplex PCR; TCRdb's table is partial and in-frame only. The data contain 160,000 or so clones, around 80% of them singletons. Input material: PBMCs. All receptors derive from a woman in her forties or fifties in good health and CMV-seronegative.

This chain links TRBV28 with TRBJ2-3; tentatively, D is TRBD2 (6 bases). Germline V gives CDR1 MDHEN, CDR2 SYDVKM. This CDR3 is 14 amino acids long. Deletions cut 2 bases from V and 2 bases from J, with 8 bases between. The CDR3 nucleotides read TGTGCCAGCAGTTTAGGGGGGACCACAGATACGCAGTATTTT. It specifies CASSLGGTTDTQYF.

The V call is TRBV7-9, the J call TRBJ2-7; 7 positions match TRBD2. The CDR3 sequence is 13 residues long. Germline CDR1 and CDR2: SEHNR and FQNEAQ (reference sequence). Losses at the gene ends were 0 bases for V and 4 bases for J; bases not matched to a gene: 0. The CDR3, as DNA: TGTGCCAGCAGCTTAGCGGGGGGGTACGAGCAGTACTTC. It yields the protein CASSLAGGYEQYF.

This sequence joins TRBV15 and TRBJ2-3; weak D call: TRBD1 (6 bases). The CDR3 has 17 amino acids. V dropped 0 bases and J dropped 8 bases, with 21 bases sitting between them. Germline values: CDR1 LNHNV, CDR2 YYDKDF (reference sequence). The CDR3 DNA reads as TGTGCCACCAGCAGAGATCGGGGAACAGGGTGGTCCGGTACGCAGTATTTT. Its translation: CATSRDRGTGWSGTQYF.

The chain carries TRBV6-5 and TRBJ1-1, with 10 bases matching TRBD1. Germline CDR1 is MNHEY and CDR2 is SVGAGI. V lost 7 bases to trimming and J lost 3 bases; unmatched junction nucleotides: 5. The CDR3 sequence is 14 residues long. DNA of the CDR3: TGTGCCAGCATTGGTGGGACAGGGGACACTGAAGCTTTCTTT. As protein: CASIGGTGDTEAFF.

This clone came up a few times. This chain links TRBV19 with TRBJ2-3; D is undetermined. CDR1 and CDR2 (germline): LNHDA, SQIVND (reference sequence). The CDR3 extends over 12 amino acids. V was pared by 10 bases and J by 0 bases, with 8 bases between. The CDR3 here is CATTASTDTQYF. The CDR3 DNA reads TGTGCCACCACAGCTAGCACAGATACGCAGTATTTT.

The rearrangement uses TRBV7-3 and TRBJ2-3; maybe TRBD2 (5 bases). Deletions cut 5 bases from V and 4 bases from J, with 7 bases between. Germline CDR1 is SGHTA and CDR2 is FQGTGA. The CDR3 loop spans 12 amino acids. Here the CDR3 DNA reads TGTGCCAGCAGCCTCGGGGCAGATACGCAGTATTTT. The encoded protein is CASSLGADTQYF.

The J gene is TRBJ1-3, the V gene TRBV21-1; TRBD1, the table's D call, was not compared with the DNA. TRBV21-1 corresponds to a pseudogene. This CDR3 has 16 residues. Here the CDR3 reads CASTPFSTGPGNTIYF. Here the CDR3 DNA reads TGTGCCAGCACCCCTTTCTCCACAGGGCCGGGAAACACCATATATTTT.

This clone was recorded a few times. The rearrangement uses TRBV28 and TRBJ2-7; TRBD1 matches 9 bases. Germline V CDR1 and CDR2: MDHEN, SYDVKM. The CDR3 has 16 residues. The trim removed 6 bases at V and 0 bases at J, leaving 9 bases unmatched. The CDR3, as DNA: TGTGCCAGCAGACCTGACCCGGGACAGGGCTCCTACGAGCAGTACTTC. Encoded protein: CASRPDPGQGSYEQYF.

V gene TRBV7-6 combines with J gene TRBJ2-5; 9 bases line up with TRBD1. V was pared by 4 bases and J by 5 bases, with 5 bases of the junction left unmatched. The germline V gene has CDR1 SGHVS and CDR2 FNYEAQ. The CDR3 is 14 amino acids. The CDR3 is CASSSGQGRETQYF. Here the CDR3 DNA reads TGTGCCAGCAGCTCCGGACAGGGGAGGGAGACCCAGTACTTC.

The chain joins TRBV5-4 to TRBJ2-5, with D perhaps matching TRBD2 (7 bases). V dropped 4 bases and J dropped 5 bases, with 18 bases sitting between them. Germline V lookup: CDR1 SGHNT, CDR2 YYREEE (reference sequence). This CDR3 is built from 15 residues. CDR3 protein: CASSVNGGGLETQYF. The CDR3 DNA reads as TGTGCCAGCAGCGTTAATGGGGGGGGCCTTGAGACCCAGTACTTC.

There are a few counts of this clone. The V and J genes are TRBV9 and TRBJ1-2; 7 positions match TRBD1. The CDR3 is made up of 13 amino acids. Trimming took 0 bases from V and 7 from J; bases not matched to a gene: 3. Germline assignment: CDR1 SGDLS and CDR2 YYNGEE. For the CDR3, the DNA is TGTGCCAGCAGCGTAGAAGGGGGCGCTGGCTACACCTTC. Its translation: CASSVEGGAGYTF.

CDR3 DNA sequence: TGTGCCAGTAAGGGACTAGCGGGAGATGGCACCGGGGAGCTGTTTTTT. It specifies CASKGLAGDGTGELFF. The chain combines TRBV27 with TRBJ2-2, with 14 bases aligning to TRBD2. This CDR3 has 16 amino acids. CDR1 is MNHEY and CDR2 is SMNVEV in the germline V gene (reference sequence). With V trimmed by 9 bases and J by 4 bases, 7 bases remained unmatched.

This clone was seen more than once but under ten times. The chain combines TRBV10-3 with TRBJ1-4; TRBD1 matches at 7 bases. This CDR3 comprises 13 residues. Germline CDR1 reads ENHRY; CDR2 reads SYGVKD. V trimming: 10 bases; J trimming: 7 bases; junction bases outside the gene matches: 9. CDR3 DNA sequence: TGTGCCACTGCAAGGGGGCCGGGTGAAAAACTGTTTTTT. This translates into CATARGPGEKLFF.

The genes are TRBV9 and TRBJ2-1; 10 positions agree with TRBD2. The germline V gene encodes CDR1 SGDLS and CDR2 YYNGEE. V dropped 0 bases and J dropped 10; count of bases not matched to a gene: 4. CDR3 size: 14 residues. As DNA, the CDR3 is TGTGCCAGCAGCGTAGAACCGGGACTAGCGGAGCAGTTCTTC. This encodes CASSVEPGLAEQFF.

The V call is TRBV18, the J call TRBJ2-3, with 8 bases aligning to TRBD1. Germline-derived CDR1 and CDR2 are KGHSH and LQKENI. This CDR3 is built from 16 residues. The junction had 6 bases not matched to a gene; V was cut back by 0 bases and J by 4 bases. CDR3 region: CASSPPSGQGADTQYF. For the CDR3, the DNA is TGTGCCAGCTCACCACCAAGTGGACAGGGAGCAGATACGCAGTATTTT.

The table lists this clone with a few counts. The rearrangement joins TRBV6-5 to TRBJ1-2; D unresolved. The V end was cut by 4 bases, the J end by 8 bases, with 14 bases between. This CDR3 has 13 residues. CDR1 is MNHEY and CDR2 is SVGAGI in the germline V gene. The CDR3 DNA sequence: TGTGCCAGCAGTTTCAGGCAGGCGGGGGGCTACACCTTC. Protein product: CASSFRQAGGYTF.

This chain links TRBV7-9 with TRBJ2-1; tentative D call: TRBD2 (6 bases). The ends were cut back, 1 base at V and 9 bases at J, with 19 bases in the middle. CDR3 length: 16 residues. The germline CDR1 and CDR2 sequences are SEHNR and FQNEAQ (reference sequence). The CDR3 loop is CASSLVTGEGKSEQFF. The CDR3 bases are TGTGCCAGCAGCTTAGTCACGGGAGAAGGAAAGAGTGAGCAGTTCTTC.

This chain joins TRBV13 and TRBJ2-1, with TRBD2 identical over 7 bases. The CDR3 runs to 13 residues. Trimming took 5 bases from V and 8 from J; bases not matched to a gene: 6. Germline loops: CDR1 PRHDT, CDR2 FYEKMQ (reference sequence). The CDR3 is CASSTTSADEQFF. CDR3 DNA: TGTGCCAGCAGCACCACTAGCGCCGATGAGCAGTTCTTC. The entire variable domain, with the rest obtained from reference TRBV13 and TRBJ2-1, is as follows: AAGVIQSPRHLIKEKRETATLKCYPIPRHDTVYWYQQGPGQDPQFLISFYEKMQSDKGSIPDRFSAQQFSDYHSELNMSSLELGDSALYFCASSTTSADEQFFGPGTRLTVL.

The chain has TRBV7-7 and TRBJ2-5; possible D gene TRBD2, 5 bases. V was clipped by 4 bases and J by 2 bases, with 11 bases between them. This CDR3 has 14 residues. The germline gives CDR1 SSHAT, CDR2 FNYEAQ (reference sequence). This CDR3 is CASSSKGEQETQYF. DNA for the CDR3: TGTGCCAGCAGCTCTAAGGGAGAGCAAGAGACCCAGTACTTC.

The chain couples TRBV9 to TRBJ2-3; TRBD2 matches 7 bases. The CDR3 spans 17 residues. J lost 0 bases, V lost 3 bases, and 10 bases had no gene match. The V gene's germline CDR1 is SGDLS and CDR2 YYNGEE. Written as DNA, the CDR3 is TGTGCCAGCAGCGCGCTTCCCGGGACTACCAGCACAGATACGCAGTATTTT. This translates into CASSALPGTTSTDTQYF.

The chain uses TRBV30 and TRBJ2-7; D is perhaps TRBD2 (5 bases). Trimming removed 0 bases from V and 6 bases from J, with 12 bases in between. The CDR3 totals 13 residues. The germline gives CDR1 GTSNPN, CDR2 SVGIG (reference sequence). CDR3: CAWSVRGHGEQYF. As DNA, the CDR3 is TGTGCCTGGAGTGTACGAGGGCACGGCGAGCAGTACTTC.

This sequence joins TRBV5-5 and TRBJ2-1; D gene uncertain. The CDR3 totals 14 residues. V lost 0 bases and J lost 4, with 8 bases in between. The germline V gene has CDR1 SGHKS and CDR2 YYEKEE (reference sequence). DNA of the CDR3: TGTGCCAGCAGCTTGGCCCAGGAATACAATGAGCAGTTCTTC. Protein sequence: CASSLAQEYNEQFF.

This clone was detected only a few times. The same CDR3 can be traced to other DNA sequences in this sample. V usage is TRBV9 and J usage is TRBJ1-2; 9 bases line up with TRBD1. CDR1 and CDR2 (germline): SGDLS, YYNGEE. V trimming: 0 bases; J trimming: 8 bases; junction bases outside the gene matches: 5. The CDR3 totals 14 residues. In DNA form, the CDR3 reads TGTGCCAGCAGCGTAGAGGACAGGGGTGGAGGCTACACCTTC. This codes for CASSVEDRGGGYTF.

V usage is TRBV13 and J usage is TRBJ2-7, with TRBD2 matching 15 bases. Trimming removed 4 bases from V and 0 bases from J; junction bases left unmatched: 4. The length of the CDR3 is 17 residues. Germline CDR1 reads PRHDT; CDR2 reads FYEKMQ (reference sequence). CDR3: CASSYGLAGGNSYEQYF. CDR3 nucleotide sequence: TGTGCCAGCAGCTACGGACTAGCGGGAGGGAACTCCTACGAGCAGTACTTC.

The chain employs TRBV15 and TRBJ2-3, with D unclear. CDR1 and CDR2 (germline): LNHNV, YYDKDF (reference sequence). V dropped 4 bases and J dropped 6 bases, with 14 bases sitting between them. This CDR3 has 14 residues. The CDR3 loop reads CATSKAARSDTQYF. CDR3 DNA: TGTGCCACCAGCAAAGCTGCTAGATCGGATACGCAGTATTTT.

The rearrangement uses TRBV5-6 and TRBJ2-3, with 8 nucleotides matching TRBD2. V was clipped by 4 bases and J by 0 bases; unmatched bases: 4. Germline loops: CDR1 SGHDT, CDR2 YYEEEE. CDR3 length: 15 residues. CDR3 loop: CASSRASGSTDTQYF. CDR3 bases: TGTGCCAGCAGCCGTGCTAGCGGGAGCACAGATACGCAGTATTTT.

The chain recombines TRBV5-1 with TRBJ2-5; 10 bases are a match to TRBD1. The last part of the DNA fits TRBJ2-7 better; the J call may be wrong. Germline V gene lookup returns CDR1 SGHRS and CDR2 YFSETQ. This CDR3 region has 14 residues. The chain's CDR3 is CASSLPGQGYEQYF. The CDR3 coding sequence is TGCGCCAGCAGCTTGCCGGGACAGGGGTACGAGCAGTACTTC.

The chain employs TRBV28 and TRBJ1-1; 10 nucleotides line up with TRBD1. The germline V gene encodes CDR1 MDHEN and CDR2 SYDVKM. With 5 bases clipped from V and 4 bases from J, the junction kept 4 bases outside the gene matches. This CDR3 spans 14 amino acids. The CDR3 sequence: CASSVGQGITEAFF. The CDR3 DNA follows: TGTGCCAGCAGTGTGGGACAGGGGATCACTGAAGCTTTCTTT.

V and J are TRBV5-4 and TRBJ2-5; 9 nucleotides match TRBD1. The J call is in doubt because the DNA end fits TRBJ2-7 better. The CDR3 contains 14 residues. The V gene's germline CDR1 is SGHNT and CDR2 YYREEE (reference sequence). The CDR3 bases are TGTGCCAGCAGCCCCGGGACAGGGACCTACGAGCAGTACTTC. Translation gives CASSPGTGTYEQYF.